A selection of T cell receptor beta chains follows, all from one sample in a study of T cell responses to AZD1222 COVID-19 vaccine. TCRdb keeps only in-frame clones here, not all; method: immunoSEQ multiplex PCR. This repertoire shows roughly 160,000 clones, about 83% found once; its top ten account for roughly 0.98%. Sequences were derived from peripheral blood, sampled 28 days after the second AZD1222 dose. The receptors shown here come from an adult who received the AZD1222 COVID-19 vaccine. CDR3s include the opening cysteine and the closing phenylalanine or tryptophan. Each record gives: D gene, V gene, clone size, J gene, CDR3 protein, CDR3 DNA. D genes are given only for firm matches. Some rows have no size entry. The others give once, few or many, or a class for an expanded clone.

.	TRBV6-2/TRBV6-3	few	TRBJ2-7	CASSQPGPRYEQYF	TGTGCCAGCAGTCAACCGGGACCTCGGTACGAGCAGTACTTC
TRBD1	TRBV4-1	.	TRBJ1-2	CASSPDRAYGYTF	TGCGCCAGCAGCCCGGACAGGGCCTATGGCTACACCTTC
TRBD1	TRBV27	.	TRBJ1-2	CASSLSRTGINGYTF	TGTGCCAGCAGTTTATCGAGGACAGGGATAAATGGCTACACCTTC
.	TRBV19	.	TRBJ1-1	CASKPAPMNTEAFF	TGTGCCAGTAAGCCAGCCCCCATGAACACTGAAGCTTTCTTT
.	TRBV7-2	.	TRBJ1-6	CASSLDEDRRDSPLHF	TGTGCCAGCAGCTTAGATGAAGACAGGAGGGATTCACCCCTCCACTTT
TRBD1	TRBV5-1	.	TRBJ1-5	CASSTTGGNQPQHF	TGCGCCAGCAGCACCACAGGGGGGAATCAGCCCCAGCATTTT
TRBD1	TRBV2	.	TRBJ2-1	CAMGQGAEFF	TGTGCCATGGGACAGGGGGCTGAGTTCTTC
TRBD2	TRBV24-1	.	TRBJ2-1	CATSNSGGASYNEQFF	TGTGCCACCAGTAATAGCGGGGGGGCCTCCTACAATGAGCAGTTCTTC
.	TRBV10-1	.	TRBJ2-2	CASSGENTGELFF	TGCGCCAGCAGTGGGGAGAACACCGGGGAGCTGTTTTTT
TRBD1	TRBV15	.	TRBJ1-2	CATSRGQGAYGYTF	TGTGCCACCAGCAGAGGACAGGGGGCGTATGGCTACACCTTC
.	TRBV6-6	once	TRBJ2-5	CASSLGETQYF	TGTGCCAGCAGTTTAGGGGAGACCCAGTACTTC
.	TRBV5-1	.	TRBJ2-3	CASSLSGDNTDTQYF	TGCGCCAGCAGCTTATCAGGGGATAACACAGATACGCAGTATTTT
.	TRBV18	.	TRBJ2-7	CASSPSLGPRGEQYF	TGTGCCAGCTCACCCTCCCTTGGGCCGAGGGGCGAGCAGTACTTC
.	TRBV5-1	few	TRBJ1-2	CASSLQAGNGYTF	TGCGCCAGCAGCTTACAGGCCGGCAATGGCTACACCTTC
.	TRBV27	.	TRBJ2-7	CASSLLVTGPVEQYF	TGTGCCAGCAGTTTATTAGTGACAGGACCCGTCGAGCAGTACTTC
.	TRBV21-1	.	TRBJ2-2	CASSKVGGADTGELFF	TGTGCCAGCAGCAAAGTGGGGGGCGCGGATACCGGGGAGCTGTTTTTT
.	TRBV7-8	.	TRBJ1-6	CASRSTGKGVLEGSSYNSPLHF	TGTGCCAGCAGATCCACGGGGAAGGGAGTGCTAGAGGGGAGCTCCTATAATTCACCCCTCCACTTT